The source of this T cell receptor (beta chain) is a study of radiotherapy plus CTLA-4 blockade in lung cancer. Clones were read by immunoSEQ multiplex PCR, and TCRdb kept only the in-frame ones, dropping some. This sample yields approximately 52,000 clones, of which around 79% are seen a single time; around 8.8% belongs to the top ten. Receiving focal radiation plus CTLA-4 blockade with ipilimumab were patients who had chemo-refractory metastatic non-small-cell lung cancer. V lost 5 bases and J 7 bases, leaving 17 bases between the germline ends. The CDR3 contains 14 residues. CDR1 is MNHEY and CDR2 is SVGAGI in the germline V gene.

The chain uses TRBV6-5 and TRBJ2-5; no definite D call. Source: peripheral blood, taken from a patient treated with radiotherapy plus ipilimumab. This TCR was recovered from a human donor with non-small cell lung cancer who had a complete response to radiotherapy plus ipilimumab. CDR3 sequence: CASSPLGSFGTQYF. CDR3 sequence (DNA): TGTGCCAGCAGTCCCCTGGGCTCGTTTGGGACCCAGTACTTC.